Presented here are 32 T cell receptor beta chains from one specimen sequenced in a study of blood T cells in healthy people across ages. A second PCR, run for roughly 6 to 11 cycles, used a sample-barcoded 5' primer plus a J-beta primer mix. TCRdb ran MiXCR on the 5' RACE reads and lists one entry per CDR3 protein. This sample has roughly 550,000 distinct CDR3 sequences, with 24% found just once. This same sample was also taken into another study, of T cells of mothers and their children.

Input material: blood. Receptors were obtained from a boy younger than 18 in good health.

Concerning this clonotype itself: Being one base from a much bigger clone, this may be a read error. Since the CDR3 does not end with the conserved phenylalanine or tryptophan, this likely comes from a read error. The rearrangement uses TRBV11-2 and TRBJ2-4; 10 bases are a match to TRBD2. The CDR3 is made up of 18 amino acids. Germline assignment: CDR1 SGHAT and CDR2 FQNNGV. V was clipped by 1 base and J by 1 base; unmatched bases: 7. The CDR3 DNA is TGTGCCAGCAGCTTAGTCCTAGCGGGAGATCTGGCCAAAAACATTCAGTACCTC. Translated: CASSLVLAGDLAKNIQYL.

The chain joins TRBV4-3 to TRBJ1-3, with TRBD1 matching over 7 bases. CDR1 and CDR2 from the germline V gene are LGHNA and YSLEER. J gave up 0 bases and V 0 bases, and 5 bases lay outside the gene matches. The CDR3 is 17 amino acids. CDR3 residues: CASSQETGINSGNTIYF. The CDR3 DNA reads as TGCGCCAGCAGCCAAGAGACAGGGATCAACTCTGGAAACACCATATATTTT.

The rearrangement joins TRBV7-9 to TRBJ2-7, with 12 bases fitting TRBD2. With V trimmed by 5 bases and J by 4 bases, 9 bases remained unmatched. CDR1 is SEHNR, CDR2 FQNEAQ, per germline (reference sequence). This CDR3 contains 16 residues. The CDR3: CASSPSTGTSGYEQYF. Here the CDR3 DNA reads TGTGCCAGCAGCCCCTCAACCGGGACTAGCGGGTACGAGCAGTACTTC.

This clonotype was counted only a few times. CDR3 sequence: CASSLRAKGEKLFF. Here the CDR3 DNA reads TGTGCCAGCAGTTTGCGCGCCAAAGGCGAAAAACTGTTTTTT. V is TRBV28 and J is TRBJ1-4; D remains ambiguous. V lost 3 bases to trimming and J lost 8 bases, with 13 bases between them. The CDR3 sequence is 14 residues long. Germline loops: CDR1 MDHEN, CDR2 SYDVKM.

Many counts were recorded for this clonotype. The CDR3 DNA follows: TGCGCCAGCAGCCAGGGGGGACTAGCCGGGGACGGGCAGTTCTTC. It specifies CASSQGGLAGDGQFF. The chain carries TRBV4-3 and TRBJ2-1, with 9 bases matching TRBD2. The V segment lost 3 bases and the J segment 12 bases; nucleotides outside the gene matches: 12. Germline assignment: CDR1 LGHNA and CDR2 YSLEER. The CDR3 covers 15 residues.

The CDR3 region has the DNA TGTGCCAGTAGTATGACTAATGAAAAACTGTTTTTT. Protein sequence: CASSMTNEKLFF. The chain is built from TRBV19 and TRBJ1-4; no reliable D call. The V and J ends lost 3 bases and 2 bases respectively, with 1 base between them. Germline CDR1 reads LNHDA; CDR2 reads SQIVND (reference sequence). The CDR3 is made up of 12 amino acids.

The rearrangement links TRBV3-1 to TRBJ2-3, with 8 bases identical to TRBD1. The V and J ends lost 3 bases and 6 bases, in that order; junction bases with no gene match: 8. Per the germline V gene, CDR1 is LGHDT and CDR2 is YNNKEL (reference sequence). This CDR3 is 15 amino acids long. Here the CDR3 reads CASSQGQAPTDTQYF. The DNA for the CDR3 is TGTGCCAGCAGCCAGGGACAGGCGCCGACGGATACGCAGTATTTT.

This clonotype was recorded a few times. The V call is TRBV6-5, the J call TRBJ1-5, with 9 nucleotides matching TRBD1. Looked up from germline, CDR1 is MNHEY and CDR2 is SVGAGI. CDR3 size: 14 residues. The V segment lost 4 bases and the J segment 5 bases; nucleotides outside the gene matches: 3. The CDR3: CASSLTGGYQPQHF. CDR3 DNA: TGTGCCAGCAGTTTGACAGGGGGGTATCAGCCCCAGCATTTT.

The genes are TRBV12-3 or TRBV12-4 and TRBJ2-5; TRBD2 matches at 10 bases. The trim removed 5 bases at V and 3 bases at J, leaving 12 bases unmatched. The length of the CDR3 is 17 residues. CDR3 sequence: CASSPRLAGPLKETQYF. CDR3 DNA sequence: TGTGCCAGCAGTCCCCGACTAGCGGGCCCACTTAAAGAGACCCAGTACTTC.

In its sample, this clonotype was seen a few times. The rearrangement links TRBV28 to TRBJ1-1; D unresolved. Trimming left V 7 bases short and J 5 bases short, with 20 bases between. Germline-derived CDR1 and CDR2 are MDHEN and SYDVKM. The CDR3 sequence is 15 residues long. The CDR3 region has the DNA TGTGCCAGCATAGATTCAGAGCCCCGGAATACTGAAGCTTTCTTT. This encodes CASIDSEPRNTEAFF.

This clonotype was recorded a few times. This rearrangement joins TRBV30 to TRBJ2-2; 10 bases map to TRBD1. The germline V gene encodes CDR1 GTSNPN and CDR2 SVGIG (reference sequence). V dropped 5 bases and J dropped 6; count of bases not matched to a gene: 3. This CDR3 has 13 amino acids. CDR3 in amino acids: CAWRQGAPGELFF. The CDR3 region has the DNA TGTGCCTGGCGACAGGGGGCCCCCGGGGAGCTGTTTTTT. The full variable domain, in which reference TRBV30 and TRBJ2-2 provide the parts outside the CDR3, is SQTIHQWPATLVQPVGSPLSLECTVEGTSNPNLYWYRQAAGRGLQLLFYSVGIGQISSEVPQNLSASRPQDRQFILSSKKLLLSDSGFYLCAWRQGAPGELFFGEGSRLTVL.

This clonotype was observed a handful of times. The chain combines TRBV29-1 with TRBJ2-1; 8 nucleotides line up with TRBD2. Per the germline V gene, CDR1 is SQVTM and CDR2 is ANQGSEA. This CDR3 contains 14 residues. With 6 bases clipped from V and 10 bases from J, the junction kept 14 bases outside the gene matches. CDR3 in amino acids: CSVLNLMERGEQFF. The CDR3 DNA reads as TGCAGCGTACTGAATTTGATGGAGCGGGGGGAGCAGTTCTTC.

This clonotype was counted ten times or more. The chain carries TRBV7-9 and TRBJ2-5, with 12 bases lining up with TRBD2. The CDR3 consists of 16 residues. J lost 2 bases, V lost 2 bases, and 3 bases had no gene match. Germline V gene sequence: CDR1 SEHNR, CDR2 FQNEAQ (reference sequence). The CDR3 bases are TGTGCCAGCAGCTTACGGACTAGCGGGGTTCAAGAGACCCAGTACTTC. Residues: CASSLRTSGVQETQYF.

The V call is TRBV20-1, the J call TRBJ2-1; 8 nucleotides align to TRBD2. CDR3 length: 15 amino acids. Germline V gives CDR1 DFQATT, CDR2 SNEGSKA (reference sequence). V dropped 5 bases and J dropped 0; count of bases not matched to a gene: 6. Written as DNA, the CDR3 is TGCAGTGCTCCCCTGGCGGGGGGCTCCTACAATGAGCAGTTCTTC. It translates to CSAPLAGGSYNEQFF.

The rearrangement joins TRBV11-2 to TRBJ2-5; D may be TRBD1 (6 bases). The CDR3 extends over 14 amino acids. The V end lost 4 bases, the J end lost 6 bases, and 15 bases lay between the germline ends. Germline values: CDR1 SGHAT, CDR2 FQNNGV. CDR3 loop: CASSSGAGTKTQYF. As DNA, the CDR3 is TGTGCCAGCAGCTCAGGCGCAGGGACAAAGACCCAGTACTTC.

This rearrangement joins TRBV4-1 to TRBJ2-7; D is unresolved. The germline gives CDR1 MGHRA, CDR2 YSYEKL. V lost 3 bases, J lost 7 bases, and 22 bases lay in between. CDR3 size: 16 residues. CDR3 nucleotides: TGCGCCAGCAGCCAGGTAGTAAGCCCGACCCGGCCGGAGCAGTACTTC. Protein sequence: CASSQVVSPTRPEQYF.

This clonotype has more than one count but fewer than ten. This chain connects TRBV11-2 to TRBJ1-1, with D unresolved. The V and J ends lost 0 bases and 4 bases respectively, with 21 bases between them. Germline V gene sequence: CDR1 SGHAT, CDR2 FQNNGV. This CDR3 has 18 residues. The CDR3 spells CASSLDRRAPGVGTEAFF. CDR3 DNA sequence: TGTGCCAGCAGCTTAGATAGGAGGGCTCCGGGCGTGGGCACTGAAGCTTTCTTT. Using reference TRBV11-2 and TRBJ1-1 for the parts outside the CDR3, the full variable domain is EAGVAQSPRYKIIEKRQSVAFWCNPISGHATLYWYQQILGQGPKLLIQFQNNGVVDDSQLPKDRFSAERLKGVDSTLKIQPAKLEDSAVYLCASSLDRRAPGVGTEAFFGQGTRLTVV.

The rearrangement uses TRBV27 and TRBJ2-5; 12 bases agree with TRBD2. The DNA end favors TRBJ2-7, so the J call may be wrong. This CDR3 comprises 15 residues. Germline V gene data show CDR1 as MNHEY and CDR2 as SMNVEV (reference sequence). The CDR3 sequence: CASSLSGLAGYEQYF. The CDR3 DNA reads as TGTGCCAGCAGTTTATCGGGACTAGCGGGCTACGAGCAGTACTTC.

This clonotype came up a few times. The chain couples TRBV9 to TRBJ2-5; 7 bases align to TRBD2. The CDR3 is 15 residues long. V lost 0 bases and J lost 0; bases outside the gene matches: 2. The germline gives CDR1 SGDLS, CDR2 YYNGEE. The CDR3 DNA reads as TGTGCCAGCAGCGTAGGCGGGGGTGACCAAGAGACCCAGTACTTC. This codes for CASSVGGGDQETQYF. Full variable domain (outside the CDR3, taken from reference TRBV9 and TRBJ2-5): DSGVTQTPKHLITATGQRVTLRCSPRSGDLSVYWYQQSLDQGLQFLIQYYNGEERAKGNILERFSAQQFPDLHSELNLSSLELGDSALYFCASSVGGGDQETQYFGPGTRLLVL.

This clonotype occurred a few times. The V and J genes are TRBV27 and TRBJ1-1, with TRBD1 as a possible D gene (6 bases). The CDR3 is 15 amino acids. V dropped 7 bases and J dropped 0 bases, with 15 bases sitting between them. Germline V lookup: CDR1 MNHEY, CDR2 SMNVEV (reference sequence). The CDR3 reads CASTPKQGLNTEAFF. The DNA for the CDR3 is TGTGCCAGCACCCCTAAACAGGGACTGAACACTGAAGCTTTCTTT.

This clonotype was found a few times. J is TRBJ1-1 and V is TRBV27; D may be TRBD1 (5 bases). The V end lost 8 bases, the J end lost 0 bases, and 13 bases lay between the germline ends. This CDR3 has 14 residues. CDR1 is MNHEY, CDR2 SMNVEV, per germline (reference sequence). This CDR3 reads CASQPGGVNTEAFF. CDR3 in DNA: TGTGCCAGCCAACCCGGGGGGGTGAACACTGAAGCTTTCTTT.

This clonotype has just one count. The V and J genes are TRBV20-1 and TRBJ1-4; D is uncertain. Germline V gene data show CDR1 as DFQATT and CDR2 as SNEGSKA (reference sequence). The CDR3 sequence is 12 residues long. V was shortened by 6 bases and J by 7 bases, with 12 bases between the two germline ends. The chain's CDR3 is CSARGTGEKLFF. The CDR3 DNA is TGCAGTGCCCGAGGAACTGGTGAAAAACTGTTTTTT.

This clonotype was seen a few times. The genes are TRBV5-5 and TRBJ2-1; TRBD2 agrees at 15 bases. Germline V gives CDR1 SGHKS, CDR2 YYEKEE (reference sequence). Trimming took 4 bases from V and 4 from J; bases not matched to a gene: 3. The CDR3 covers 16 residues. DNA for the CDR3: TGTGCCAGCAGCGCGGGACTAGCGGGGGGATACAATGAGCAGTTCTTC. Translating gives CASSAGLAGGYNEQFF.

This chain connects TRBV6-2 or TRBV6-3 to TRBJ2-5; 7 bases align to TRBD1. Unmatched junction bases numbered 5, after V lost 8 bases and J lost 5 bases. The CDR3 covers 12 residues. CDR1 is MNHEY and CDR2 is SVGEGT in the germline V gene. The CDR3 spells CASGQVGETQYF. The CDR3 DNA reads as TGTGCCAGCGGACAGGTCGGGGAGACCCAGTACTTC.

The V and J genes are TRBV7-3 and TRBJ1-2; tentatively, D is TRBD1 (5 bases). V gave up 5 bases and J gave up 8 bases, with 15 bases separating them. Germline values: CDR1 SGHTA, CDR2 FQGTGA. CDR3 length: 13 amino acids. CDR3 in amino acids: CASSPGTPTGYTF. CDR3 coding DNA: TGTGCCAGCAGCCCCGGGACTCCAACGGGCTACACCTTC.

This clonotype was found a few times. V usage is TRBV28 and J usage is TRBJ2-7; 11 bases align to TRBD1. CDR1 and CDR2 from the germline V gene are MDHEN and SYDVKM. The V and J ends lost 6 bases and 1 base, in that order; junction bases with no gene match: 8. The CDR3 has 16 amino acids. The CDR3 DNA reads TGTGCCAGCAGACGCTACCGGGACAGGGGGTCCTACGAGCAGTACTTC. Residues: CASRRYRDRGSYEQYF.

About this clonotype: A junction end diverges from the germline sequence, so it may reflect a read error. V gene TRBV29-1 combines with J gene TRBJ1-2; D is ambiguous. The CDR3 totals 14 residues. Germline values: CDR1 SQVTM, CDR2 ANQGSEA. The CDR3 reads CSVEARGMDYGYTF. The CDR3 DNA sequence: TGCAGCGTCGAAGCCCGGGGAATGGACTATGGCTACACCTTC. The variable domain in full, with the rest retrieved from reference TRBV29-1 and TRBJ1-2, is SAVISQKPSRDICQRGTSLTIQCQVDSQVTMMFWYRQQPGQSLTLIATANQGSEATYESGFVIDKFPISRPNLTFSTLTVSNMSPEDSSIYLCSVEARGMDYGYTFGSGTRLTVV.

In this sample, this clonotype turned up a few times. The chain recombines TRBV12-3 or TRBV12-4 with TRBJ2-7; D is unclear. CDR3 length equals 14 residues. Trimming stripped 6 bases from V and 0 bases from J, with 12 bases between. Here the CDR3 reads CASSRLGSSYEQYF. The CDR3 DNA reads as TGTGCCAGCAGCCGCCTCGGTAGCTCCTACGAGCAGTACTTC.

This clonotype showed up just a few times. The V gene is TRBV5-5, the J gene TRBJ2-5, with D tentatively TRBD2 (5 bases). V was cut by 2 bases and J by 1 base, with 12 bases left in between. CDR1 is SGHKS and CDR2 is YYEKEE in the germline V gene (reference sequence). The CDR3 contains 15 residues. CDR3 loop: CASSFWPDSQETQYF. Here the CDR3 DNA reads TGTGCCAGCAGCTTTTGGCCGGACTCCCAAGAGACCCAGTACTTC.

This rearrangement joins TRBV5-1 to TRBJ2-3; 10 nucleotides agree with TRBD1. The germline gives CDR1 SGHRS, CDR2 YFSETQ. V was pared by 4 bases and J by 3 bases, with 2 bases of the junction left unmatched. The CDR3 is 14 residues long. CDR3 DNA sequence: TGCGCCAGCAGCAAGGGACAGGGGACAGATACGCAGTATTTT. It specifies CASSKGQGTDTQYF.

V usage is TRBV4-2 and J usage is TRBJ2-1; 8 nucleotides agree with TRBD2. With V trimmed by 1 base and J by 8 bases, 4 bases remained unmatched. Germline values: CDR1 LGHNA, CDR2 YNFKEQ. The CDR3 spans 14 residues. CDR3 loop: CASSQVGREDEQFF. CDR3 nucleotide sequence: TGTGCCAGCAGCCAAGTCGGGCGGGAGGATGAGCAGTTCTTC.

This clonotype occurred a few times. J is TRBJ1-1 and V is TRBV20-1, with D unresolved. This CDR3 region has 13 residues. With 3 bases removed from V and 1 base from J, the gap between germline ends came to 9 bases. Germline V gene lookup returns CDR1 DFQATT and CDR2 SNEGSKA (reference sequence). CDR3 bases: TGCAGTGCTAGTTTAATTGGGAACACTGAAGCTTTCTTT. It codes for CSASLIGNTEAFF.